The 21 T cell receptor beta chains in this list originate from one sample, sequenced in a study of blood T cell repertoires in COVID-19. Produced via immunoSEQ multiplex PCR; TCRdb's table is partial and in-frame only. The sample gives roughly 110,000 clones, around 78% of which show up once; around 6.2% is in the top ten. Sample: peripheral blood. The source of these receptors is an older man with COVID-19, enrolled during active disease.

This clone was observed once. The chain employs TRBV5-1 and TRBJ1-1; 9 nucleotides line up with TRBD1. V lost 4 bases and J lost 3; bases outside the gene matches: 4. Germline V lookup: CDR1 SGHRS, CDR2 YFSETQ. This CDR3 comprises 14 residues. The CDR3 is CASSVGTGHTEAFF. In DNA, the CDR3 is TGCGCCAGCAGCGTAGGGACAGGGCACACTGAAGCTTTCTTT.

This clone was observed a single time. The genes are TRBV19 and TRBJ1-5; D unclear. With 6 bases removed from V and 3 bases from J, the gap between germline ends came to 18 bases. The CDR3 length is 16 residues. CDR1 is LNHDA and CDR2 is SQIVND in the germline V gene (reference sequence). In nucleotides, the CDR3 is TGTGCCAGTAGGGAGTGGGGAGGTCGGATCAATCAGCCCCAGCATTTT. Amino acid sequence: CASREWGGRINQPQHF.

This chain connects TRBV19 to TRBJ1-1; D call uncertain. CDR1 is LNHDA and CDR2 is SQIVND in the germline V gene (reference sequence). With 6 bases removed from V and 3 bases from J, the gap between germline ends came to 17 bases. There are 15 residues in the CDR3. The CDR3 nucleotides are TGTGCCAGTAGCACGAGGAGCGTCGAGGACACTGAAGCTTTCTTT. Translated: CASSTRSVEDTEAFF. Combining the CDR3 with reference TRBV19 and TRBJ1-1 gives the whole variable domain DGGITQSPKYLFRKEGQNVTLSCEQNLNHDAMYWYRQDPGQGLRLIYYSQIVNDFQKGDIAEGYSVSREKKESFPLTVTSAQKNPTAFYLCASSTRSVEDTEAFFGQGTRLTVV.

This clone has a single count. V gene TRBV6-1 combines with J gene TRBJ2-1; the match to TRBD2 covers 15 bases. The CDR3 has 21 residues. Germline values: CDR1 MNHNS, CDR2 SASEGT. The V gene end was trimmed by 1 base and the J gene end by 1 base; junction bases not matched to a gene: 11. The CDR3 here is CASSEEAPPGLAGGSYNEQFF. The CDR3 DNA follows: TGTGCCAGCAGTGAAGAAGCCCCTCCGGGACTAGCGGGAGGTTCCTACAATGAGCAGTTCTTC.

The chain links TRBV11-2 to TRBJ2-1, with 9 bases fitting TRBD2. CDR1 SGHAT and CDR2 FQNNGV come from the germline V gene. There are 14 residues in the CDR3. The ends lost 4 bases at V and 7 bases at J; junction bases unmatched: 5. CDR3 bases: TGTGCCAGCAGCTCGGGACTAGCCGGGAATGAGCAGTTCTTC. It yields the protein CASSSGLAGNEQFF.

CDR3 coding DNA: TGTGCCAGTACCCCGGGCGGGAGTATGACCTACGAGCAGTACTTC. Its protein product is CASTPGGSMTYEQYF. This chain connects TRBV19 to TRBJ2-7; TRBD2 matches at 7 bases. Germline lookup yields CDR1 LNHDA and CDR2 SQIVND (reference sequence). The CDR3 has 15 residues. V dropped 7 bases and J dropped 2; count of bases not matched to a gene: 11.

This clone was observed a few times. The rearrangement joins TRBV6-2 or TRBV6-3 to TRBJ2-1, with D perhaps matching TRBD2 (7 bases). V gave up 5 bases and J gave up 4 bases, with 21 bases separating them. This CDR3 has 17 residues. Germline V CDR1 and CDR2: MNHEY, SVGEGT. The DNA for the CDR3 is TGTGCCAGCAGTGAGGGGGGGGTCGGGCTTGAGTACAATGAGCAGTTCTTC. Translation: CASSEGGVGLEYNEQFF.

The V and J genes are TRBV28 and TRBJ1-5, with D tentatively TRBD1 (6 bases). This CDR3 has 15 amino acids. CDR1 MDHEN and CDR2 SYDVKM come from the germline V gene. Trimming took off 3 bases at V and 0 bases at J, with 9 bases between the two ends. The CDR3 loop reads CASSLTGYSNQPQHF. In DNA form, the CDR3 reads TGTGCCAGCAGTTTGACAGGTTATAGCAATCAGCCCCAGCATTTT.

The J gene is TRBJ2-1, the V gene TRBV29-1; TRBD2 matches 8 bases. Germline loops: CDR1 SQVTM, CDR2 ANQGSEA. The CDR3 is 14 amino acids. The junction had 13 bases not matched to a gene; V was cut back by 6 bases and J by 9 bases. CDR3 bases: TGCAGCGTGGTTCTAGCGGGCCTACAGGGTGAGCAGTTCTTC. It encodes CSVVLAGLQGEQFF.

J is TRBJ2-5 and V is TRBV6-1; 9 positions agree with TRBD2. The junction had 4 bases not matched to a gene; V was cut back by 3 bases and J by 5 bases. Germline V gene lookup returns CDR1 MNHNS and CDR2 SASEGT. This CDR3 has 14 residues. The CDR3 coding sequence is TGTGCCAGCAGTGAGCGGGAGGGCCGGGAGACCCAGTACTTC. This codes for CASSEREGRETQYF.

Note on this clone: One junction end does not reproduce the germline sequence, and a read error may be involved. The CDR3 reads CATSRDLRQAHIF. CDR3 sequence (DNA): TGTGCCACCAGCAGAGATCTCAGACAGGCCCATATCTTC. This chain connects TRBV15 to TRBJ2-4, with D possibly being TRBD1 (6 bases). Germline V gene data show CDR1 as LNHNV and CDR2 as YYDKDF (reference sequence). The CDR3 is 13 amino acids.

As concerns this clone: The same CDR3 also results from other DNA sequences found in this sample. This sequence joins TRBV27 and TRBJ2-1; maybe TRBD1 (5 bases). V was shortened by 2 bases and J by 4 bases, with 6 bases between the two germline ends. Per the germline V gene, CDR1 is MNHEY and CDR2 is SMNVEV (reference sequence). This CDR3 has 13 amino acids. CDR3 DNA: TGTGCCAGCAGTTTAGCAGGGTACAATGAGCAGTTCTTC. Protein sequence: CASSLAGYNEQFF.

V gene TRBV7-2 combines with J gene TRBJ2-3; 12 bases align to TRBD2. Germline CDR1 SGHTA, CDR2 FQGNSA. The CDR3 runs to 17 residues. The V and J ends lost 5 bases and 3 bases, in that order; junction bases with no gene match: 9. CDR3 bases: TGTGCCAGCAGCACCCGACTAGCGGGAGACCGGACAGATACGCAGTATTTT. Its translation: CASSTRLAGDRTDTQYF.

The CDR3 region has the DNA TGTGCCAGCAGCTTAGCGGGTGCAGGGATGGGGAACATTCAGTACTTC. As protein: CASSLAGAGMGNIQYF. This chain uses TRBV7-2 with TRBJ2-4; the D gene is possibly TRBD1 (5 bases). CDR3 length: 16 residues. Trimming pared 0 bases from V and 7 bases from J, leaving 16 bases between. The germline gives CDR1 SGHTA, CDR2 FQGNSA. Combining the CDR3 with reference TRBV7-2 and TRBJ2-4 gives the whole variable domain GAGVSQSPSNKVTEKGKDVELRCDPISGHTALYWYRQSLGQGLEFLIYFQGNSAPDKSGLPSDRFSAERTGGSVSTLTIQRTQQEDSAVYLCASSLAGAGMGNIQYFGAGTRLSVL.

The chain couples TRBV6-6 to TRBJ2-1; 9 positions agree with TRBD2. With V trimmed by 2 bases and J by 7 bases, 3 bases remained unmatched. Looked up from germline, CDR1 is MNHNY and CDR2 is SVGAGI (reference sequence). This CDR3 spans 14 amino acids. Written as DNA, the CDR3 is TGTGCCAGCAGTTACGGCGGGAGGGGGAATGAGCAGTTCTTC. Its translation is CASSYGGRGNEQFF.

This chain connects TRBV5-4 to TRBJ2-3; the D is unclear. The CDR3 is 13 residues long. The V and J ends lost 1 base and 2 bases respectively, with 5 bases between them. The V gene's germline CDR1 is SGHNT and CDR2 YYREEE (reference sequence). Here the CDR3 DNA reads TGTGCCAGCAGCTTGCCCTCCACAGATACGCAGTATTTT. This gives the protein CASSLPSTDTQYF.

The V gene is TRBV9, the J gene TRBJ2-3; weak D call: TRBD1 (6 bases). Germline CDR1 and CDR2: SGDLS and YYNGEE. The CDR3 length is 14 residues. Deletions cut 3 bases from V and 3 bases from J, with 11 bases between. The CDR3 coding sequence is TGTGCCAGCAGCGCCTCAGGGGCGACAGATACGCAGTATTTT. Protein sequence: CASSASGATDTQYF.

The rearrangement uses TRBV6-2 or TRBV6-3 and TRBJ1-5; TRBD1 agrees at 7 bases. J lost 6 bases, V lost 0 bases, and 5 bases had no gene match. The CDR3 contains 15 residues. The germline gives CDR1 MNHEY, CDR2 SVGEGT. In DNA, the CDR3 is TGTGCCAGCAGTTACTCCGACAGGGTCGGTCAGCCCCAGCATTTT. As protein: CASSYSDRVGQPQHF.

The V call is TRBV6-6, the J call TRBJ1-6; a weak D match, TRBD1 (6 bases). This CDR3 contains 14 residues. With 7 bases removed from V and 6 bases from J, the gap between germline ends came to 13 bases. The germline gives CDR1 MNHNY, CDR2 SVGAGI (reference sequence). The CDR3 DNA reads TGTGCCAGCAACCCAGACAGGCGTAATTCACCCCTCCACTTT. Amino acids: CASNPDRRNSPLHF.

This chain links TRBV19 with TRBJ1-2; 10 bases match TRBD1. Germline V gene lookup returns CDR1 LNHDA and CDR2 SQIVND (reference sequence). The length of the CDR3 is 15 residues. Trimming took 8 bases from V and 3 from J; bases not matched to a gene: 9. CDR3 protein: CASSGTGVIYYGYTF. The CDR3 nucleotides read TGTGCCAGTTCGGGGACAGGGGTAATTTACTATGGCTACACCTTC.

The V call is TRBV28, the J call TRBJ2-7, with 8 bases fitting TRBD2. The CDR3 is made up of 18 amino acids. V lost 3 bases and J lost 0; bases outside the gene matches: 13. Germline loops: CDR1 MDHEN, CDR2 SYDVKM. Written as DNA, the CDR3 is TGTGCCAGCAGTTTCCCCATTGGGCTAGCGGGTCTCTCCTACGAGCAGTACTTC. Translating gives CASSFPIGLAGLSYEQYF.